Presented here are 6 T cell receptor beta chains from one specimen sequenced in a study of vaccination effects on CD4 cells after COVID-19. The antigens these receptors bind are not known. Using viral peptide pools, the ViraFEST assay grew out antigen-specific CD4+ T cells prior to sequencing. Isolation of CD4+ T cells took place after approximately 10 days of culture. Either the BNT162b2 or mRNA-1273 vaccine was given to participants in two doses. TCRdb keeps only in-frame clones here, not all; method: immunoSEQ multiplex PCR. The table includes around 30,000 clones, 55% to 75% detected once. Sequenced here: CD4+ T cells from PBMCs cultured with HCoV-229E spike peptides, sampled after COVID-19 vaccination. These receptors came from a human donor who received a COVID-19 vaccine.

CDR3 loop: CASSDTNYGYTF. The DNA for the CDR3 is TGTGCCAGTAGTGATACTAACTATGGCTACACCTTC. The V call is TRBV19, the J call TRBJ1-2; D remains unclear. V gave up 5 bases and J gave up 0 bases, with 4 bases separating them. The CDR3 has 12 amino acids. The germline V gene has CDR1 LNHDA and CDR2 SQIVND (reference sequence).

The genes are TRBV6-1 and TRBJ1-1; 9 bases fit TRBD1. Trimming at V came to 3 bases and at J to 0 bases, leaving 11 bases not matched to a gene. CDR1 and CDR2 (germline): MNHNS, SASEGT. The CDR3 totals 18 residues. This chain's CDR3 is CASSDHLDRGRMNTEAFF. CDR3 nucleotide sequence: TGTGCCAGCAGTGATCACCTGGACAGGGGTCGAATGAACACTGAAGCTTTCTTT.

This clone has more than one count but fewer than ten. The J gene is TRBJ1-5, the V gene TRBV5-5, with D perhaps matching TRBD1 (6 bases). The V gene's germline CDR1 is SGHKS and CDR2 YYEKEE (reference sequence). V lost 5 bases, J lost 4 bases, and 19 bases lay in between. There are 16 residues in the CDR3. The CDR3 sequence is CASRAAGVRSNQPQHF. In nucleotides, the CDR3 is TGTGCCAGCAGGGCTGCAGGGGTACGCTCGAATCAGCCCCAGCATTTT. Looking up the rest from reference TRBV5-5 and TRBJ1-5 gives the full variable domain: DAGVTQSPTHLIKTRGQQVTLRCSPISGHKSVSWYQQVLGQGPQFIFQYYEKEERGRGNFPDRFSARQFPNYSSELNVNALLLGDSALYLCASRAAGVRSNQPQHFGDGTRLSIL.

The chain uses TRBV14 and TRBJ1-2; D is unclear. CDR1 SGHDN and CDR2 FVKESK come from the germline V gene. The CDR3 is 15 residues long. Between the trimmed V and J ends, which lost 4 bases and 0 bases, there was a span of 12 bases. The CDR3 bases are TGTGCCAGCAGCCTTAACACCCTTTCTAACTATGGCTACACCTTC. The encoded protein is CASSLNTLSNYGYTF.

V and J are TRBV3-1 (or the pseudogene TRBV3-2) and TRBJ1-1; D remains ambiguous. Trimming cost V 0 bases and J 0 bases, with 14 bases left between them. This CDR3 has 17 residues. Per the germline V gene, CDR1 is LGHDT and CDR2 is YNNKEL (reference sequence). The CDR3 reads CASSQDRSRLVNTEAFF. CDR3 nucleotide sequence: TGTGCCAGCAGCCAAGATCGTAGCAGGTTGGTGAACACTGAAGCTTTCTTT.

This rearrangement joins TRBV5-5 to TRBJ1-2; no definite D call. Germline V CDR1 and CDR2: SGHKS, YYEKEE (reference sequence). Trimming shortened V by 5 bases and J by 3 bases, and 11 bases separated the two germline ends. The CDR3 totals 13 residues. CDR3 sequence: CASRTDYYYGYTF. CDR3 nucleotide sequence: TGTGCCAGCAGAACAGATTATTACTATGGCTACACCTTC.